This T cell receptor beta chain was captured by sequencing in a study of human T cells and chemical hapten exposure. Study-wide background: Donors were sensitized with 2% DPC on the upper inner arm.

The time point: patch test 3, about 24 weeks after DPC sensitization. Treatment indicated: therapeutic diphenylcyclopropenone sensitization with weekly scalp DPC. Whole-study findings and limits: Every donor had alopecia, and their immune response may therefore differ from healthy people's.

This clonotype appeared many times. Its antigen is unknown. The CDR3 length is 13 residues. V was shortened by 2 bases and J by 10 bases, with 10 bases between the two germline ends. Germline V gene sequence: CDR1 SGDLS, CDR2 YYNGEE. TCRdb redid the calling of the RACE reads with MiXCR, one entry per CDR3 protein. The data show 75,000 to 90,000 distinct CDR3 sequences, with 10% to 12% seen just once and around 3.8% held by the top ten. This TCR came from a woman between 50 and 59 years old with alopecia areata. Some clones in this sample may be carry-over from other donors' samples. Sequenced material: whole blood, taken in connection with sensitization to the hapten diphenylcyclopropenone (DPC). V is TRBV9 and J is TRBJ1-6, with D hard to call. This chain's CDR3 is CASSVEGRSPLHF. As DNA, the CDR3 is TGTGCCAGCAGCGTGGAAGGTCGGTCACCCCTCCACTTT.